Presented here are 32 T cell receptor beta chains from one specimen sequenced in a study of identifying expanded T cells in peripheral blood. TCRdb keeps only in-frame clones here, not all; method: immunoSEQ multiplex PCR. The table records 85,000 to 95,000 clones, about 88% of them present only once. Sequencing used blood. All receptors derive from a person between 18 and 75 years old in good health.

This chain joins TRBV7-9 and TRBJ2-1; the D is unclear. Germline assignment: CDR1 SEHNR and CDR2 FQNEAQ (reference sequence). CDR3 size: 12 residues. V lost 2 bases and J 7 bases, leaving 6 bases between the germline ends. The CDR3 here is CASSLSGNEQFF. DNA of the CDR3: TGTGCCAGCAGCTTAAGTGGGAATGAGCAGTTCTTC. Full variable domain (outside the CDR3, taken from reference TRBV7-9 and TRBJ2-1): DTGVSQNPRHKITKRGQNVTFRCDPISEHNRLYWYRQTLGQGPEFLTYFQNEAQLEKSRLLSDRFSAERPKGSFSTLEIQRTEQGDSAMYLCASSLSGNEQFFGPGTRLTVL.

The chain is built from TRBV25-1 and TRBJ1-1; the D is unclear. From germline, CDR1 is MGHDK and CDR2 SYGVNS. CDR3 length: 12 residues. Between the trimmed V and J ends, which lost 4 bases and 0 bases, there was a span of 3 bases. The CDR3 protein is CASSGVNTEAFF. The CDR3 bases are TGTGCCAGCAGTGGGGTGAACACTGAAGCTTTCTTT.

A word on this clone: Other nucleotide sequences in the sample specify the same CDR3. This rearrangement joins TRBV2 to TRBJ2-7; no reliable D call. Germline lookup yields CDR1 SNHLY and CDR2 FYNNEI. V lost 6 bases and J 2 bases, leaving 2 bases between the germline ends. The CDR3 is 10 residues long. The CDR3 loop is CASRAYEQYF. DNA for the CDR3: TGTGCCAGCAGAGCCTACGAGCAGTACTTC.

This clone turned up a few times. The chain links TRBV5-1 to TRBJ1-5; maybe TRBD1 (6 bases). Germline loops: CDR1 SGHRS, CDR2 YFSETQ. The CDR3 covers 15 residues. V was shortened by 1 base and J by 1 base, with 9 bases between the two germline ends. This chain's CDR3 is CASSLKTGSNQPQHF. For the CDR3, the DNA is TGCGCCAGCAGCTTGAAAACAGGGAGCAATCAGCCCCAGCATTTT.

V is TRBV28 and J is TRBJ2-5; TRBD1 agrees at 9 bases. Germline CDR1 MDHEN, CDR2 SYDVKM. This CDR3 has 14 amino acids. The junction had 6 bases not matched to a gene; V was cut back by 6 bases and J by 4 bases. The CDR3 protein is CASRIPGQGETQYF. The CDR3 region has the DNA TGTGCCAGCAGAATTCCGGGACAGGGAGAGACCCAGTACTTC.

The chain recombines TRBV7-2 with TRBJ2-3, with 8 bases identical to TRBD2. The CDR3 totals 13 residues. Looked up from germline, CDR1 is SGHTA and CDR2 is FQGNSA. The trim removed 2 bases at V and 14 bases at J, leaving 9 bases unmatched. CDR3: CASSLPGGPFSYF. CDR3 in DNA: TGTGCCAGCAGCTTACCGGGGGGGCCGTTCTCGTATTTT.

The CDR3 nucleotides read TGTGCCAGCAGTACGACAGGGGGAAAGGGAAATGAAAAACTGTTTTTT. Amino acid sequence: CASSTTGGKGNEKLFF. The V gene is TRBV27, the J gene TRBJ1-4, with 9 bases lining up with TRBD1. The V and J ends lost 5 bases and 5 bases, in that order; junction bases with no gene match: 9. Germline V gene lookup returns CDR1 MNHEY and CDR2 SMNVEV (reference sequence). CDR3 length: 16 amino acids.

The rearrangement uses TRBV7-3 and TRBJ2-5; 12 bases fit TRBD2. V trimming: 5 bases; J trimming: 2 bases; junction bases outside the gene matches: 3. CDR1 SGHTA and CDR2 FQGTGA come from the germline V gene. This CDR3 comprises 15 residues. The chain's CDR3 is CASSPTSGGQETQYF. CDR3 nucleotide sequence: TGTGCCAGCAGCCCGACTAGCGGGGGTCAAGAGACCCAGTACTTC.

The chain carries TRBV5-4 and TRBJ1-1; no firm D call. The CDR3 extends over 12 amino acids. Germline CDR1 SGHNT, CDR2 YYREEE (reference sequence). The V end lost 4 bases, the J end lost 11 bases, and 15 bases lay between the germline ends. CDR3 region: CASSQVSLGAFF. Here the CDR3 DNA reads TGTGCCAGCAGCCAAGTCAGTCTTGGCGCTTTCTTT.

Points on this clone: No conserved phenylalanine or tryptophan ends this CDR3, so it is likely a read error. The DNA is left out, because the CDR3 cannot be placed on it with certainty; the CDR3 is given as TCRdb lists it. The chain joins TRBV27 to TRBJ2-7; TRBD2 reflects the table's D call only, with no check against the DNA. The CDR3 totals 12 residues, both ends included. Germline CDR1 reads MNHEY; CDR2 reads SMNVEV (reference sequence). The CDR3 spells CASSAPGIPLTL.

The rearrangement joins TRBV30 to TRBJ1-2; a possible D gene is TRBD1 (5 bases). CDR1 and CDR2 from the germline V gene are GTSNPN and SVGIG (reference sequence). CDR3 size: 12 residues. V lost 1 base and J 4 bases, leaving 7 bases between the germline ends. The DNA of the CDR3 is TGTGCCTGGAGTGACAGGCCCTATGGCTACACCTTC. Protein: CAWSDRPYGYTF.

In its sample, this clone was seen a few times. This chain's CDR3 is CASSTGDGSPLHF. CDR3 coding DNA: TGTGCCAGCAGTACAGGGGACGGTTCACCCCTCCACTTT. The rearrangement joins TRBV6-6 to TRBJ1-6; TRBD1 aligns across 7 bases. The CDR3 has 13 amino acids. The V and J ends lost 5 bases and 9 bases, in that order; junction bases with no gene match: 4. Germline CDR1 reads MNHNY; CDR2 reads SVGAGI (reference sequence).

This chain connects TRBV28 to TRBJ2-5; the match to TRBD1 covers 9 bases. Germline V gives CDR1 MDHEN, CDR2 SYDVKM. After removal of 8 bases from V and 0 bases from J, the junction contained 7 bases not matched to a gene. CDR3 length: 15 residues. The CDR3 is CASRPGDRDQETQYF. CDR3 nucleotides: TGTGCCAGCCGCCCGGGGGACAGGGACCAAGAGACCCAGTACTTC.

This clone has only one observation. This sequence joins TRBV5-4 and TRBJ1-1; 9 bases agree with TRBD1. Germline CDR1 and CDR2: SGHNT and YYREEE (reference sequence). The CDR3 has 13 amino acids. The V segment lost 10 bases and the J segment 4 bases; nucleotides outside the gene matches: 8. DNA of the CDR3: TGTGCCCATACAGGGGGCGTCGGCACTGAAGCTTTCTTT. This encodes CAHTGGVGTEAFF.

CDR3 nucleotide sequence: TGTGCCAGCAGCGTAGGGGGCGCCCCCTCTGGAAACACCATATATTTT. Translating it yields CASSVGGAPSGNTIYF. This chain links TRBV9 with TRBJ1-3, with D maybe TRBD1 (5 bases). CDR1 is SGDLS and CDR2 is YYNGEE in the germline V gene. Trimming left V 0 bases short and J 0 bases short, with 10 bases between. The CDR3 is 16 amino acids.

This chain links TRBV28 with TRBJ2-7; D might be TRBD1 (6 bases). CDR1 is MDHEN, CDR2 SYDVKM, per germline. With 2 bases removed from V and 0 bases from J, the gap between germline ends came to 11 bases. The CDR3 totals 15 residues. CDR3 sequence reads: CASSLIQGYSYEQYF. In DNA form, the CDR3 reads TGTGCCAGCAGTTTAATCCAGGGGTACTCCTACGAGCAGTACTTC.

The chain couples TRBV10-2 to TRBJ1-4; D gene uncertain. There are 16 residues in the CDR3. V lost 3 bases to trimming and J lost 0 bases, with 11 bases between them. Germline V gene data show CDR1 as WSHSY and CDR2 as SAAADI. The CDR3 bases are TGCGCCAGCAGTGACAGGCAATGGGCAACTAATGAAAAACTGTTTTTT. Encoded protein: CASSDRQWATNEKLFF.

This chain uses TRBV6-6 with TRBJ2-1, with a tentative D call TRBD2 (5 bases). Germline-derived CDR1 and CDR2 are MNHNY and SVGAGI (reference sequence). Deletions cut 8 bases from V and 9 bases from J, with 11 bases between. The CDR3 has 11 amino acids. DNA of the CDR3: TGTGCCAGCGGTCTGGGGAGTGAGCAGTTCTTC. This sequence encodes CASGLGSEQFF.

The rearrangement uses TRBV7-9 and TRBJ2-7, with D possibly TRBD2 on 5 matching bases. Germline V gene data show CDR1 as SEHNR and CDR2 as FQNEAQ (reference sequence). CDR3 length: 12 residues. V shed 5 bases and J shed 5 bases, with 10 bases lying between them. CDR3 sequence (DNA): TGTGCCAGCAGCACCCTCGGGAACGAGCAGTACTTC. Encoded protein: CASSTLGNEQYF.

V gene TRBV6-4 combines with J gene TRBJ2-1; 11 nucleotides align to TRBD2. Trimming at V came to 3 bases and at J to 6 bases, leaving 1 base not matched to a gene. The CDR3 is made up of 14 amino acids. Germline V CDR1 and CDR2: MRHNA, SNTAGT. The CDR3 loop reads CASSELAGANEQFF. The CDR3 coding sequence is TGTGCCAGCAGTGAACTAGCGGGAGCCAATGAGCAGTTCTTC.

In this sample, this clone turned up a few times. The rearrangement links TRBV7-9 to TRBJ1-3; D remains unclear. The length of the CDR3 is 14 residues. CDR1 SEHNR and CDR2 FQNEAQ come from the germline V gene (reference sequence). V was cut by 1 base and J by 3 bases, with 7 bases left in between. CDR3: CASSLEGGGNTIYF. CDR3 DNA sequence: TGTGCCAGCAGCTTAGAAGGAGGTGGAAACACCATATATTTT.

The CDR3 spells CASSSLQGTDTQYF. The CDR3 DNA reads TGTGCCAGCAGCTCACTCCAGGGCACAGATACGCAGTATTTT. The chain uses TRBV9 and TRBJ2-3; unclear D gene. Germline assignment: CDR1 SGDLS and CDR2 YYNGEE. CDR3 size: 14 residues. V was clipped by 4 bases and J by 1 base, with 10 bases between them.

V is TRBV13 and J is TRBJ2-7, with 10 bases lining up with TRBD1. The CDR3 runs to 16 residues. The ends lost 4 bases at V and 3 bases at J; junction bases unmatched: 9. Looked up from germline, CDR1 is PRHDT and CDR2 is FYEKMQ (reference sequence). CDR3: CASSSPTGTGDYEQYF. In DNA form, the CDR3 reads TGTGCCAGCAGCTCTCCCACCGGGACAGGGGACTACGAGCAGTACTTC.

The chain has TRBV4-1 and TRBJ2-3, with a possible D match to TRBD1 (6 bases). The CDR3 totals 17 residues. V was cut by 3 bases and J by 0 bases, with 16 bases left in between. Germline CDR1 is MGHRA and CDR2 is YSYEKL. For the CDR3, the DNA is TGCGCCAGCAGCCAGGGTCCCAGAGGGGGAAGCACAGATACGCAGTATTTT. Translation gives CASSQGPRGGSTDTQYF.

The chain carries TRBV29-1 and TRBJ2-5; TRBD2 matches 8 bases. The CDR3 is 15 amino acids. The germline V gene has CDR1 SQVTM and CDR2 ANQGSEA. Trimming removed 3 bases from V and 1 base from J; junction bases left unmatched: 7. The CDR3 is CSVDGLAGVQETQYF. The CDR3 region has the DNA TGCAGCGTTGATGGGCTAGCGGGCGTCCAAGAGACCCAGTACTTC.

The chain links TRBV28 to TRBJ1-2, with 9 bases matching TRBD1. The junction had 8 bases not matched to a gene; V was cut back by 6 bases and J by 6 bases. Germline lookup yields CDR1 MDHEN and CDR2 SYDVKM. This CDR3 spans 14 amino acids. Here the CDR3 reads CASRRTGVSDGYTF. Written as DNA, the CDR3 is TGTGCCAGCAGACGGACAGGGGTCTCGGATGGCTACACCTTC.

The chain couples TRBV6-1 to TRBJ2-7; TRBD1 aligns across 8 bases. V dropped 3 bases and J dropped 0; count of bases not matched to a gene: 4. The CDR3 spans 15 residues. Looked up from germline, CDR1 is MNHNS and CDR2 is SASEGT. As DNA, the CDR3 is TGTGCCAGCAGTGATGGACAGGGCCACTCCTACGAGCAGTACTTC. Translated, it gives CASSDGQGHSYEQYF.

The sample holds one count of this clone. This rearrangement joins TRBV18 to TRBJ1-2; D is uncertain. Trimming stripped 3 bases from V and 6 bases from J, with 20 bases between. The CDR3 is 16 residues long. Germline V CDR1 and CDR2: KGHSH, LQKENI. The CDR3 DNA sequence: TGTGCCAGCTCACCCCTGACAAGTCCCAATATTGATGGCTACACCTTC. Translating it yields CASSPLTSPNIDGYTF.

As concerns this clone: Other DNA variants within this sample encode the same CDR3. The chain carries TRBV27 and TRBJ2-7, with unresolved D. The CDR3 is 13 amino acids. Germline CDR1 reads MNHEY; CDR2 reads SMNVEV (reference sequence). V dropped 0 bases and J dropped 3 bases, with 6 bases sitting between them. CDR3 nucleotides: TGTGCCAGCAGTTTATCGAGTGGCTACGAGCAGTACTTC. Its translation: CASSLSSGYEQYF.

This clone was observed once. The chain has TRBV7-6 and TRBJ2-5; 8 bases match TRBD1. From germline, CDR1 is SGHVS and CDR2 FNYEAQ. V trimming: 1 base; J trimming: 5 bases; junction bases outside the gene matches: 6. There are 15 residues in the CDR3. In nucleotides, the CDR3 is TGTGCCAGCAGCTTAGTAGACAGGGGTGGTGAGACCCAGTACTTC. It yields the protein CASSLVDRGGETQYF.

The rearrangement uses TRBV19 and TRBJ2-3; 8 bases are a match to TRBD1. Germline V gene data show CDR1 as LNHDA and CDR2 as SQIVND (reference sequence). V shed 1 base, J shed 8 bases, and the junction held 5 bases outside the gene matches. The CDR3 extends over 14 amino acids. CDR3 loop: CASSIGQGLGTQYF. The CDR3 DNA reads as TGTGCCAGTAGTATAGGACAGGGGTTGGGTACGCAGTATTTT.

The chain employs TRBV29-1 and TRBJ2-5, with 10 bases lining up with TRBD1. V was clipped by 7 bases and J by 5 bases; unmatched bases: 7. In germline, CDR1 is SQVTM, CDR2 ANQGSEA. This CDR3 region has 13 residues. CDR3 residues: CSGSGQGYETQYF. The CDR3 nucleotides read TGCAGCGGTTCGGGACAGGGGTATGAGACCCAGTACTTC.